The clone carrying this T cell receptor beta chain has a handful of counts. Its target is unknown. These data originate in a study of human T cells and chemical hapten exposure. Study-level results: TCRs at a frequency above 1 in 1000 stayed unchanged with DPC sensitization.

CDR3 length: 19 amino acids. Germline V lookup: CDR1 SGHVS, CDR2 FNYEAQ. Trimming removed 1 base from V and 2 bases from J, with 24 bases in between. TCRdb processed the RACE reads anew with MiXCR; each CDR3 protein has one entry. This table holds approximately 71,000 distinct CDR3 sequences, more than 9.5% found once. Time point here: patch test 3, about 24 weeks after DPC sensitization. Treatment specified: therapeutic diphenylcyclopropenone sensitization with weekly scalp DPC. V usage is TRBV7-6 and J usage is TRBJ2-7; tentative D call: TRBD1 (5 bases). The sample consisted of whole blood, taken in connection with sensitization to the hapten diphenylcyclopropenone (DPC). The clonotype originates from a woman between 50 and 59 years old with alopecia areata. Some clones in this sample may be carry-over from other donors' samples. The CDR3 loop is CASSLGGHTSTRSPYEQYF. CDR3 nucleotides: TGTGCCAGCAGCTTAGGTGGACACACATCGACGAGGAGCCCCTACGAGCAGTACTTC.